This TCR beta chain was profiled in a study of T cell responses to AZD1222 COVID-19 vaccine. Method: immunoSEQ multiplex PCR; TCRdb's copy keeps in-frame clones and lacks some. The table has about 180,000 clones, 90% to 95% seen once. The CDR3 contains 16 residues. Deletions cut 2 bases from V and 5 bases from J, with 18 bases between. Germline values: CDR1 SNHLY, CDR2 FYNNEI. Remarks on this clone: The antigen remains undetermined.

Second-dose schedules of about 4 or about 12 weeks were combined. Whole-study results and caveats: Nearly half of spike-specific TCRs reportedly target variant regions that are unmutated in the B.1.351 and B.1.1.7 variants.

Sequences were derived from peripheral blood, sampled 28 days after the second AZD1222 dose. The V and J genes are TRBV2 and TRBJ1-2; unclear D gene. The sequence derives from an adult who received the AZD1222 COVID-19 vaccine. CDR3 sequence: CASSELYGVTSYGYTF. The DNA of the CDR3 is TGTGCCAGCAGTGAATTGTACGGGGTGACATCTTATGGCTACACCTTC.